The TCR beta chain described here comes from a study of cytotoxic CD8 clonotypes in ibrutinib-treated CLL (TCRdb year 2021). The study in broad terms: The cohort included roughly 15 treatment-naive and under 13 relapsed/refractory patients; roughly 17 were IGHV unmutated. Partial responses were observed in about 24 patients and complete responses in 2; after a median follow-up of 68 months, remission was maintained in about 15 patients and progression was observed in approximately 12. Longitudinal samples were obtainable from about 30% of the roughly 90 participants in the trial. Patients were still on ibrutinib when every remission and progressive disease sample was collected. The response samples were drawn at a median of roughly twelve months into treatment, with a range of about 6 to 36 months. Cryopreserved peripheral blood mononuclear cells were obtained prior to treatment, at the time of response, and at either disease progression or sustained remission. Samples averaged approximately 240,000 productive templates and just under 95,000 productive rearrangements.

About this clone itself: The antigen this receptor binds is unknown. One base away there is no much larger clone; base qualities are not given.

The CDR3 measures 13 amino acids from cysteine to phenylalanine. Only the CDR3 DNA is retained, 39 bases long and in frame from the first base. Relative to germline, V is missing 10 bases and J is missing 0 bases, with 5 bases of the junction outside any gene match. The germline V gene gives CDR1 as SNHLY and CDR2 as FYNNEI. A MiSeq instrument was used for deep resolution sequencing, which targeted depths ranging from 1 in 1 million up to 1 in 200,000 T cells, with coverage averaging 10x for each clonotype. TCR beta libraries were generated with the immunoSEQ hsTCRB Kit. The original pipeline was this. The data were analyzed with ImmunoSEQ Analyzer and ImmunoSEQ Data Assistant, and V, D and J gene assignments followed IMGT definitions. Clonality, with values ranging from 0 to 1, was calculated as one minus the normalized Shannon entropy of productive rearrangement frequencies. Only overrepresented clonotypes making up at least 0.05% of each patient's repertoire were included in the public clonotype analysis. Some 13 age-matched healthy donor repertoires from immuneACCESS served as clonality controls. Sourced from immuneACCESS, this table was stored by TCRdb with only in-frame sequences that have V and J called. A share of the clones is absent; for the studies checked, an unresolved V gene accounts for under half, and the remainder has no known explanation. V and J calls and clone size are as listed in that table; D and trimming were resolved from the DNA. This sample holds more than 200,000 clones; more than 65% were observed only once. 5.9% of the sample lies in the top ten.

What the time point label conveys for this sample: approximately eleven months on ibrutinib. About 2 micrograms of genomic DNA were extracted from cryopreserved PBMCs for TCR beta library preparation. Longitudinal blood samples from CLL patients on ibrutinib monotherapy were analyzed using high-throughput TCR beta sequencing. The patients were enrolled in a single-center, open-label phase 2 trial of ibrutinib monotherapy. The paper's findings and limits, for the study overall: Sampling times were not matched between sustained-remission and progressing patients, and lymph node repertoires were not studied. Clonality rose at ibrutinib response, remained stable during sustained remission, and dropped back toward baseline at progression. Public clonotypes were rare and either contracted or stayed stable during treatment, and the rise in clonality at ibrutinib response reflected the expansion of private clonotypes. At baseline, clonality was higher than in age-matched healthy donors and showed a strong correlation with circulating CD8+ T-cell counts.

Sequencing was performed on PBMCs, taken after 12 months of ibrutinib treatment. In this chain, TRBV2 is recombined with TRBJ2-5, and TRBD2 matches 7 of the central bases. This receptor was obtained from a human donor with chronic lymphocytic leukemia. The base sequence is TGTGCCACCGCCGGGGGGTACCAAGAGACCCAGTACTTC. Its translation is CATAGGYQETQYF.